This T cell receptor beta chain was sequenced for a study of T cell responses to AZD1222 COVID-19 vaccine (dated by TCRdb to the early 2020s). General notes on the study: AZD1222 recipients whose second dose came at about 4 weeks and those whose second dose came at about 12 weeks were combined into one group, since spike-specific TCR depth and breadth did not differ between the two schedules. A total of more than 230 trial participants underwent TCR sequencing, of whom 207 had received two doses of AZD1222 and some 25 had received two doses of the MenACWY control vaccine. Trial participants were enrolled into age subgroups of 18-55, 56-69 and 70-plus years, which contained around 150, 28 and 57 TCR-sequenced participants, respectively.

This sample's time point label indicates: baseline before first vaccination. Vaccinee samples came from UK trials COV001 and COV002, including a single-blind randomized controlled phase 2/3 trial of AZD1222 (ChAdOx1 nCoV-19) in healthy adults. Trial participant PBMC samples were collected at day 0 and day 28 after the second dose for TCRbeta chain sequencing. The CDR3 sequence holds 14 residues, the cysteine and phenylalanine included. This entry keeps only the CDR3 DNA: 42 bases, framed from base 1. The junction carries 5 bases between V and J, which are trimmed by 5 bases and 0 bases respectively. According to the germline V gene (reference sequence), CDR1 reads SEHNR and CDR2 reads FQNEAQ. The CDR3 regions of human TCRbeta chains were analyzed by immunosequencing. From the authors' description of their analysis: TCRs in the repertoires were matched against a reference library of SARS-CoV-2-specific TCRs that had been generated with the MIRA antigen-specificity platform. Breadth meant the fraction of unique TCRs that were SARS-CoV-2-associated, whereas depth meant the fraction of total T cells that were SARS-CoV-2-associated. Each spike-specific TCR was assigned to its reactive spike region and to a CD4 or CD8 class using the MIRA data. Log10-transformed breadth and depth values were compared by one-way ANOVA with Sidak's multiple comparisons tests. TCRdb stores this immuneACCESS table with in-frame sequences only. Part of the clones is absent; in the studies checked, under half of the shortfall reflects unresolved V genes, and no reason is known for the rest. V and J calls and clone size are those listed in that table; D and trimming were worked out from the DNA. For this sample there are approximately 100,000 clones; more than 85% appear just once. Jointly, the top ten make up roughly 1.1% of the sample.

What the authors observed across the whole study: Epitopes outside the regions mutated in the B.1.351 and B.1.1.7 variants were reportedly recognized by nearly half of the unique spike-specific TCRs. Conclusions about previously exposed vaccinees are limited, since just a handful of AZD1222 recipients were seropositive for SARS-CoV-2 at baseline. Participants were mostly white British, with more females than males. The authors suggested clonal diversity may have been underestimated. Vaccine-associated CD4 TCRs spanned the whole spike protein, with dominant responses in regions 160-218 and 743-854. Because no samples from the day 14 peak response were available, repertoires could be characterized only after the peak T cell response. The 56-69-year group was small, and its depth increase did not reach significance, likely because of low power. After two AZD1222 doses, both the breadth and the depth of spike-specific TCRs were significantly higher than at day 0 and than in MenACWY recipients.

About this clone: Its cognate antigen has yet to be identified. The sample holds no much larger clone one base away, and base qualities are not on file.

The sequence is built from TRBV7-9 and TRBJ2-6; the D gene assignment is ambiguous. Sequences were derived from peripheral blood, sampled on day 0 of AZD1222 vaccination. This receptor was obtained from an adult in good health. The CDR3 protein: CASSGSSGANVLTF. The nucleotides read TGTGCCAGCAGCGGTAGCTCTGGGGCCAACGTCCTGACTTTC.